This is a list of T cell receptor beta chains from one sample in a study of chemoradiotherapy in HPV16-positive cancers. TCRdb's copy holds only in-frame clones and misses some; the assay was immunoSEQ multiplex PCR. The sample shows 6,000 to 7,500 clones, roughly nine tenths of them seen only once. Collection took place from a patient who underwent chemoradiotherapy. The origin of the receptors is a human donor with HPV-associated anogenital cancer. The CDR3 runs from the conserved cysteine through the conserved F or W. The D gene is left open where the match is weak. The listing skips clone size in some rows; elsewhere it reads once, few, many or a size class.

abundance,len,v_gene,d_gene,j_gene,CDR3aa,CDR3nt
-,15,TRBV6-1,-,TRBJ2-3,CASTRERVSTDTQYF,TGTGCCAGCACCCGGGAGCGCGTCAGCACAGATACGCAGTATTTT
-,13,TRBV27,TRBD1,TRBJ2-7,CASSLRTGYEQYF,TGTGCCAGCAGTTTGAGGACAGGGTACGAGCAGTACTTC
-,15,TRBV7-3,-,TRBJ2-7,CASSLTAGISYEQYF,TGTGCCAGCAGCTTAACGGCAGGAATTAGCTACGAGCAGTACTTC
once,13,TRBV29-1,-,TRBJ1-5,CSVRDNHNQPQHF,TGCAGCGTAAGGGACAATCACAATCAGCCCCAGCATTTT
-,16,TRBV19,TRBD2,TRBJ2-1,CASSPQTSGYYNEQFF,TGTGCCAGTAGCCCTCAGACTAGCGGGTATTACAATGAGCAGTTCTTC
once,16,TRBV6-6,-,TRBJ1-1,CASTVGTLGGNTEAFF,TGTGCCAGCACTGTCGGAACTCTAGGTGGGAACACTGAAGCTTTCTTT
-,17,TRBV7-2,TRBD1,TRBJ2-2,CASSPVLGTGKTGELFF,TGTGCCAGCAGCCCGGTGTTAGGGACAGGAAAGACCGGGGAGCTGTTTTTT
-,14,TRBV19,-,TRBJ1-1,CASKGGGVNTEAFF,TGTGCCAGTAAGGGGGGTGGGGTGAACACTGAAGCTTTCTTT
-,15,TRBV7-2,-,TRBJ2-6,CASSPLNSGANVLTF,TGTGCCAGCAGCCCGTTGAACTCTGGGGCCAACGTCCTGACTTTC
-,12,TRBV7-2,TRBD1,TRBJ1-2,CASSLRTGDYTF,TGTGCCAGCAGCTTAAGGACAGGGGATTACACCTTC
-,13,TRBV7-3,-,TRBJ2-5,CASSLNNQETQYF,TGTGCCAGCAGCTTAAACAATCAAGAGACCCAGTACTTC
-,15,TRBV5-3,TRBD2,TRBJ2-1,CARAPPGGCYNEQFF,TGTGCCAGAGCCCCCCCGGGGGGATGCTACAATGAGCAGTTCTTC
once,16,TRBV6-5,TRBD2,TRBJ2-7,CASSSATSGGTYEQYF,TGTGCCAGCAGTTCAGCCACTAGCGGGGGGACATACGAGCAGTACTTC
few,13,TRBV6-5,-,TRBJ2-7,CASSYRDRFGQYF,TGTGCCAGCAGTTACAGGGACCGATTTGGGCAGTACTTC
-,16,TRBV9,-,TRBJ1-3,CASSPVGRSSGNTIYF,TGTGCCAGCAGCCCCGTCGGACGGTCCTCTGGAAACACCATATATTTT
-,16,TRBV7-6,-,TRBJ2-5,CASSQSPGRTQETQYF,TGTGCCAGCAGCCAAAGTCCGGGACGCACCCAAGAGACCCAGTACTTC
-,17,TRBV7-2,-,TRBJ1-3,CASSPGSGRDSGNTIYF,TGTGCCAGCAGCCCCGGTTCGGGACGGGACTCTGGAAACACCATATATTTT
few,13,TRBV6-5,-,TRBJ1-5,CASSYVGGQPQHF,TGTGCCAGCAGTTACGTTGGGGGTCAGCCCCAGCATTTT
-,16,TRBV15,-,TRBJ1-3,CATSRGKGRVGNTIYF,TGTGCCACCAGCAGAGGGAAGGGTCGGGTCGGAAACACCATATATTTT
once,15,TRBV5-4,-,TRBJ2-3,CASSFSSGFTDTQYF,TGTGCCAGCAGCTTTTCCTCGGGATTCACAGATACGCAGTATTTT
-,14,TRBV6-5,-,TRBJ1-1,CASSYSGGRAEAFF,TGTGCCAGCAGTTACTCGGGTGGGAGGGCTGAAGCTTTCTTT
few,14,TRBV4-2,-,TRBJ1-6,CASSQEGDNSPLHF,TGTGCCAGCAGCCAAGAGGGGGACAATTCACCCCTCCACTTT
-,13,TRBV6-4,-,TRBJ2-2,CASKNTDTGELFF,TGTGCCAGCAAGAATACGGACACCGGGGAGCTGTTTTTT
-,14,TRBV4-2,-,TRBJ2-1,CASSQDPSAIEQFF,TGTGCCAGCAGCCAAGATCCATCCGCTATCGAGCAGTTCTTC
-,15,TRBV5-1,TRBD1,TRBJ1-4,CASSDRTGENEKLFF,TGCGCCAGCAGCGACCGGACAGGGGAAAATGAAAAACTGTTTTTT
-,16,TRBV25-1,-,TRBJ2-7,CASSYPPPGGDDEQYF,TGTGCCAGCAGTTACCCCCCCCCTGGGGGCGATGACGAGCAGTACTTC
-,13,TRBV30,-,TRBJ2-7,CAWSVTKGYEQYF,TGTGCCTGGAGTGTAACTAAGGGTTACGAGCAGTACTTC
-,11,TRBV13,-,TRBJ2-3,CASSHTDTQYF,TGTGCCAGCAGTCACACAGATACGCAGTATTTT
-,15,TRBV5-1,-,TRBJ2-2,CASSLSRLNTGELFF,TGCGCCAGCAGCTTAAGCAGGTTGAACACCGGGGAGCTGTTTTTT
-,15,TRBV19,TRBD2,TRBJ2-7,CASSLTSGLSYEQYF,TGTGCCAGTAGTTTAACTAGCGGTCTTTCCTACGAGCAGTACTTC
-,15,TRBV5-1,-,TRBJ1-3,CASSLNSGSGNTIYF,TGCGCCAGCAGCTTGAATTCAGGGTCTGGAAACACCATATATTTT
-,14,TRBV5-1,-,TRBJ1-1,CASSLGSSSTEAFF,TGCGCCAGCAGCTTGGGGTCGTCGTCCACTGAAGCTTTCTTT
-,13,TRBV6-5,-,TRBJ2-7,CASSRSTLYEQYF,TGTGCCAGCAGCAGATCCACCCTCTACGAGCAGTACTTC
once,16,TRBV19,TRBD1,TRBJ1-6,CASSTNSGTGVSPLHF,TGTGCCAGTAGTACGAACTCCGGGACAGGGGTCTCACCCCTCCACTTT
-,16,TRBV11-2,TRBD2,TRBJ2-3,CASSPTHSGSADTQYF,TGTGCCAGCAGCCCCACCCATAGCGGGTCGGCAGATACGCAGTATTTT
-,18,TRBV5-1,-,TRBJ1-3,CASSLGGRRTDPGNTIYF,TGCGCCAGCAGCTTGGGGGGGCGGCGGACCGACCCTGGAAACACCATATATTTT
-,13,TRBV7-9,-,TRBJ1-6,CASSLSLDSPLHF,TGTGCCAGCAGCTTAAGTCTGGATTCACCCCTCCACTTT
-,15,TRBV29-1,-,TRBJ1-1,CSVDRVPQSNTEAFF,TGCAGCGTTGACCGAGTCCCCCAGTCAAACACTGAAGCTTTCTTT
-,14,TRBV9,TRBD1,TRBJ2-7,CASSVGQGAYEQYF,TGTGCCAGCAGCGTGGGACAGGGGGCCTACGAGCAGTACTTC
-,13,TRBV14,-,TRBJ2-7,CASSQLGGYEQYF,TGTGCCAGCAGCCAATTAGGGGGCTACGAGCAGTACTTC
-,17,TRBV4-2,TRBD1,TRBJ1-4,CASSQASSGTGVEKLFF,TGTGCCAGCAGCCAAGCCTCATCCGGGACAGGGGTTGAAAAACTGTTTTTT
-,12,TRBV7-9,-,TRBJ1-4,CASSFLNEKLFF,TGTGCCAGCAGCTTTTTAAATGAAAAACTGTTTTTT
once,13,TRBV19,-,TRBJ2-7,CASSIEDSYEQYF,TGTGCCAGTAGTATCGAGGATTCCTACGAGCAGTACTTC
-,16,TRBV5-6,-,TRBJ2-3,CASSLLGGGITDTQYF,TGTGCCAGCAGCTTGTTGGGGGGTGGGATCACAGATACGCAGTATTTT
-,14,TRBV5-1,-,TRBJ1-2,CASSRDGRDPGYTF,TGCGCCAGCAGCAGGGACGGAAGGGACCCTGGCTACACCTTC
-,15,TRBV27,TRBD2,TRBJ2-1,CASSLMASGVNEQFF,TGTGCCAGCAGTTTAATGGCTAGCGGGGTAAATGAGCAGTTCTTC
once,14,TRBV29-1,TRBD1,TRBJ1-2,CSVVTGGAPDGYTF,TGCAGCGTTGTGACAGGGGGCGCTCCGGATGGCTACACCTTC
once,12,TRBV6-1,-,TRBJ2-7,CASSDRQVSLYF,TGTGCCAGCAGTGACCGGCAGGTCAGCCTGTACTTC
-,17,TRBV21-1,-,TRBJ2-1,CASSKERGQRSYNEQFF,TGTGCCAGCAGCAAAGAAAGGGGACAGAGGTCCTACAATGAGCAGTTCTTC
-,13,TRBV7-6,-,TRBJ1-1,CASSLNKVTEAFF,TGTGCCAGCAGCTTAAATAAGGTCACTGAAGCTTTCTTT
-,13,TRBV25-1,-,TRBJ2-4,CASSEYGVVIQYF,TGTGCCAGCAGTGAATACGGGGTGGTCATTCAGTACTTC
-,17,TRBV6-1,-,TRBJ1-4,CASSERQGLLAGEKLFF,TGTGCCAGCAGTGAAAGGCAGGGGCTTTTGGCGGGTGAAAAACTGTTTTTT